What follows are 18 T cell receptor beta chains derived from one specimen sequenced in a study of beta chain features in type 1 diabetes. Study results and caveats: Patients with Type 1 diabetes showed moderately but significantly shorter TCRB CDR3s in all four CD4+ subsets.

Sequencing targeted expressed TCRB transcripts, as all isolated RNA had been reverse transcribed. TCRdb's table, derived via immunoSEQ multiplex PCR, lists solely in-frame clones and lacks some. The sample holds some 47,000 clones, about 48% seen once. No antigen has been identified for these receptors. Sequencing was carried out using stem cell memory CD4+ T cells from blood. The receptors originated from a man aged 25 to 45 with type 1 diabetes.

The V gene is TRBV4-3, the J gene TRBJ2-7, with TRBD2 matching 13 bases. In germline, CDR1 is LGHNA, CDR2 YSLEER. The CDR3 is 16 amino acids. V was clipped by 3 bases and J by 4 bases; unmatched bases: 6. CDR3 coding DNA: TGCGCCAGCAGCCAGGGACTAGCGGGAAACCCTTACGAGCAGTACTTC. Translation gives CASSQGLAGNPYEQYF.

This chain connects TRBV10-3 to TRBJ2-3, with D possibly being TRBD2 (6 bases). The ends were cut back, 5 bases at V and 2 bases at J, with 11 bases in the middle. CDR3 length: 14 residues. The germline V gene has CDR1 ENHRY and CDR2 SYGVKD. In DNA form, the CDR3 reads TGTGCCATCAGTCAAACTAGCCCCACAGATACGCAGTATTTT. This gives the protein CAISQTSPTDTQYF.

This clone was detected a few times. The genes are TRBV11-2 and TRBJ1-3; D not resolved. V lost 4 bases and J 4 bases, leaving 11 bases between the germline ends. Per the germline V gene, CDR1 is SGHAT and CDR2 is FQNNGV. There are 14 residues in the CDR3. The CDR3 loop reads CASSSSRGGNTIYF. The CDR3 bases are TGTGCCAGCAGCTCAAGCCGAGGGGGAAACACCATATATTTT. Drawing the rest from reference TRBV11-2 and TRBJ1-3, the complete variable domain is EAGVAQSPRYKIIEKRQSVAFWCNPISGHATLYWYQQILGQGPKLLIQFQNNGVVDDSQLPKDRFSAERLKGVDSTLKIQPAKLEDSAVYLCASSSSRGGNTIYFGEGSWLTVV.

This chain uses TRBV6-5 with TRBJ2-3; maybe TRBD2 (5 bases). V lost 2 bases, J lost 3 bases, and 12 bases lay in between. CDR1 and CDR2 (germline): MNHEY, SVGAGI. The CDR3 contains 15 residues. DNA for the CDR3: TGTGCCAGCAGTTACCGAGGACGGACTACAGATACGCAGTATTTT. This encodes CASSYRGRTTDTQYF.

V and J are TRBV7-9 and TRBJ2-3, with a weak D call TRBD2 (6 bases). V was clipped by 3 bases and J by 0 bases, with 7 bases between them. The germline gives CDR1 SEHNR, CDR2 FQNEAQ (reference sequence). This CDR3 contains 14 residues. CDR3 region: CASSLSGSTDTQYF. CDR3 bases: TGTGCCAGCAGCTTGAGCGGGAGCACAGATACGCAGTATTTT.

This clone has just a few counts. This chain joins TRBV9 and TRBJ2-1, with 7 bases lining up with TRBD2. This CDR3 is 14 amino acids long. Germline V gene sequence: CDR1 SGDLS, CDR2 YYNGEE. Trimming cost V 0 bases and J 10 bases; bases outside gene matches: 7. The CDR3 DNA is TGTGCCAGCAGCGTAGTAGGCTCCGGGGGGGAGCAGTTCTTC. Translated: CASSVVGSGGEQFF.

This clone has just a few counts. The chain combines TRBV5-1 with TRBJ2-3, with 15 bases aligning to TRBD2. Germline V lookup: CDR1 SGHRS, CDR2 YFSETQ. With V trimmed by 4 bases and J by 4 bases, 1 base remained unmatched. The CDR3 is made up of 15 amino acids. CDR3 nucleotides: TGCGCCAGCAGCCGGACTAGCGGGAGGGCAGATACGCAGTATTTT. Amino acid sequence: CASSRTSGRADTQYF.

The table lists this clone with a few counts. V and J are TRBV2 and TRBJ2-2, with TRBD1 identical over 7 bases. The CDR3 consists of 15 residues. Trimming took 2 bases from V and 4 from J; bases not matched to a gene: 4. Germline V gene sequence: CDR1 SNHLY, CDR2 FYNNEI. CDR3 sequence: CASSEQRTGTGELFF. For the CDR3, the DNA is TGTGCCAGCAGTGAACAAAGGACAGGCACCGGGGAGCTGTTTTTT.

This clone was picked up a small number of times. The chain carries TRBV4-3 and TRBJ2-3; a weak D match, TRBD2 (5 bases). The CDR3 covers 15 residues. Trimming cost V 1 base and J 2 bases, with 10 bases left between them. From germline, CDR1 is LGHNA and CDR2 YSLEER. The CDR3, as DNA: TGCGCCAGCAGCCAAGCGGGCGGGCTCACAGATACGCAGTATTTT. This gives the protein CASSQAGGLTDTQYF.

This clone came up once. The chain recombines TRBV30 with TRBJ2-1; D remains unclear. V was pared by 1 base and J by 0 bases, with 13 bases between. Germline V gives CDR1 GTSNPN, CDR2 SVGIG (reference sequence). The CDR3 covers 16 residues. CDR3: CAWSGWSGSSYNEQFF. The CDR3 nucleotides read TGTGCCTGGAGTGGGTGGTCCGGTAGCTCCTACAATGAGCAGTTCTTC.

The chain combines TRBV19 with TRBJ1-5, with D maybe TRBD1 (5 bases). This CDR3 has 15 amino acids. Germline CDR1 and CDR2: LNHDA and SQIVND (reference sequence). The germline V and J ends were trimmed by 5 bases and 2 bases, with 13 bases remaining between them. CDR3 loop: CASSAQGRGNQPQHF. The CDR3 DNA follows: TGTGCCAGTAGTGCCCAGGGAAGGGGCAATCAGCCCCAGCATTTT.

This clone was found a few times. The CDR3 here is CASSPIGDTQYF. CDR3 coding DNA: TGTGCCAGCTCACCAATCGGAGATACGCAGTATTTT. The chain carries TRBV18 and TRBJ2-3; D not certain. Germline assignment: CDR1 KGHSH and CDR2 LQKENI. This CDR3 is 12 amino acids long. V was clipped by 2 bases and J by 5 bases, with 5 bases between them.

V is TRBV9 and J is TRBJ1-2; TRBD1 matches at 11 bases. CDR3 length: 18 residues. Germline loops: CDR1 SGDLS, CDR2 YYNGEE. Unmatched junction bases numbered 11, after V lost 4 bases and J lost 0 bases. The chain's CDR3 is CASSPRGQGAFANYGYTF. CDR3 bases: TGTGCCAGCAGCCCACGAGGACAGGGGGCATTCGCTAACTATGGCTACACCTTC.

V is TRBV5-1 and J is TRBJ1-2; 9 bases are a match to TRBD1. V dropped 3 bases and J dropped 6; count of bases not matched to a gene: 6. This CDR3 comprises 14 residues. Germline-derived CDR1 and CDR2 are SGHRS and YFSETQ. CDR3 residues: CASSSGTGIHGYTF. CDR3 nucleotides: TGCGCCAGCAGCTCCGGGACAGGGATCCATGGCTACACCTTC.

This clone was picked up a small number of times. The chain is built from TRBV19 and TRBJ2-3, with TRBD2 identical over 8 bases. The CDR3 covers 15 residues. Trimming took 6 bases from V and 2 from J; bases not matched to a gene: 7. Germline CDR1 LNHDA, CDR2 SQIVND (reference sequence). DNA for the CDR3: TGTGCCAGTAGCCCCCGGGGGGGGAACACAGATACGCAGTATTTT. Translation: CASSPRGGNTDTQYF.

This clone was seen a handful of times. V and J are TRBV4-3 and TRBJ2-5, with no clear D. Germline loops: CDR1 LGHNA, CDR2 YSLEER. CDR3 size: 13 residues. The ends were cut back, 0 bases at V and 5 bases at J, with 7 bases in the middle. The CDR3 coding sequence is TGCGCCAGCAGCCAAGATCTAACGGAGACCCAGTACTTC. This codes for CASSQDLTETQYF.

This clone was counted once. The chain is built from TRBV28 and TRBJ1-2; possible D gene TRBD1, 6 bases. Trimming took 10 bases from V and 8 from J, leaving 20 bases between them. The CDR3 extends over 13 amino acids. CDR1 MDHEN and CDR2 SYDVKM come from the germline V gene. The CDR3 DNA is TGTGCCACCAGAGGGACAACCTCGGGAGGCTACACCTTC. This encodes CATRGTTSGGYTF.

This clone has only a few counts. The rearrangement uses TRBV6-1 and TRBJ1-5; D is unresolved. Trimming left V 6 bases short and J 3 bases short, with 15 bases between. This CDR3 contains 15 residues. Germline CDR1 MNHNS, CDR2 SASEGT. The CDR3 loop reads CASSLDGRLNQPQHF. The CDR3 coding sequence is TGTGCCAGCAGCCTGGACGGGAGACTCAATCAGCCCCAGCATTTT.